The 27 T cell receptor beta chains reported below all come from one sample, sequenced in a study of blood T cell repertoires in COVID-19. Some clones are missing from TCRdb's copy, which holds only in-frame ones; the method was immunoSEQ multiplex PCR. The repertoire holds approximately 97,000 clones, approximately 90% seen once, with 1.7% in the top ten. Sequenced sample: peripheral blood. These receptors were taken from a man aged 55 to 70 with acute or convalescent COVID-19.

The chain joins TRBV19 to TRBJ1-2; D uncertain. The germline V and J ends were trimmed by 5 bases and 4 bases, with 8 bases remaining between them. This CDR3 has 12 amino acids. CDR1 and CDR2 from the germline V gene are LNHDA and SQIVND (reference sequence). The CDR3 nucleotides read TGTGCCAGTAGTGGCCGGGTCTATGGCTACACCTTC. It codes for CASSGRVYGYTF.

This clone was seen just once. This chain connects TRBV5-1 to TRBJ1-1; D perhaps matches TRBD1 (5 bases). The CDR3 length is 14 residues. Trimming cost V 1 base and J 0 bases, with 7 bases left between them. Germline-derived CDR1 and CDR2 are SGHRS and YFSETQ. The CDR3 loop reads CASSLLTVNTEAFF. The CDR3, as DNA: TGCGCCAGCAGCTTGTTGACAGTGAACACTGAAGCTTTCTTT.

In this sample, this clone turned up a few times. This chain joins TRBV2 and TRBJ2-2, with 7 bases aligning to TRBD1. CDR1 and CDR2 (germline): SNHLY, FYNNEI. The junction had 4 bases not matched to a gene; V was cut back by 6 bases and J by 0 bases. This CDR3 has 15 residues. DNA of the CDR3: TGTGCCAGCAGGACAGGGACAGCGAACACCGGGGAGCTGTTTTTT. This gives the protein CASRTGTANTGELFF. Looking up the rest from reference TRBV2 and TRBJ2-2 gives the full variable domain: EPEVTQTPSHQVTQMGQEVILRCVPISNHLYFYWYRQILGQKVEFLVSFYNNEISEKSEIFDDQFSVERPDGSNFTLKIRSTKLEDSAMYFCASRTGTANTGELFFGEGSRLTVL.

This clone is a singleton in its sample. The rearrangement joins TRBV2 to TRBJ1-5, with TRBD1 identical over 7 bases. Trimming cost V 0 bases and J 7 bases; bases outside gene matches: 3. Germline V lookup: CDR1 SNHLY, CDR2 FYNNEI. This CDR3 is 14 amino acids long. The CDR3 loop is CASSEARQGQPQHF. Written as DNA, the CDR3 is TGTGCCAGCAGTGAAGCCCGACAGGGCCAGCCCCAGCATTTT.

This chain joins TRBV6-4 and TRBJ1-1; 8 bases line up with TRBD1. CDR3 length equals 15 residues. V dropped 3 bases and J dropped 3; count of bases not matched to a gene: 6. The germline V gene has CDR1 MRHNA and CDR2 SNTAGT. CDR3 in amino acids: CASSDEPTGDTEAFF. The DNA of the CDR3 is TGTGCCAGCAGTGATGAACCGACAGGGGACACTGAAGCTTTCTTT.

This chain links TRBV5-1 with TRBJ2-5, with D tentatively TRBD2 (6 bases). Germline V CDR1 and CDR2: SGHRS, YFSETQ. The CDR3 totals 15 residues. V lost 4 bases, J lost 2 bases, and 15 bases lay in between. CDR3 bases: TGCGCCAGCAGCCGGGGAGGAGGGCTTCAAGAGACCCAGTACTTC. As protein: CASSRGGGLQETQYF.

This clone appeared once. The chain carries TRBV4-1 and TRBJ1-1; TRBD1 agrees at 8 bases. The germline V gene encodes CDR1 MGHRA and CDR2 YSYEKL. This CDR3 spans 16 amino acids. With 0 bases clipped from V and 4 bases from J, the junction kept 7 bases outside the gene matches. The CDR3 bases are TGCGCCAGCAGCCAAGATGTTTTACAGGGGGGCACTGAAGCTTTCTTT. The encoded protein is CASSQDVLQGGTEAFF.

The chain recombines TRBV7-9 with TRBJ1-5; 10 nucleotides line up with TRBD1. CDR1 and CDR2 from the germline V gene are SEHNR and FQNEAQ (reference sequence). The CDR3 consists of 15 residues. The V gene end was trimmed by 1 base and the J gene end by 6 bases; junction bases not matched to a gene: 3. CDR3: CASSLGTGGVQPQHF. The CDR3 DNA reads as TGTGCCAGCAGCTTAGGGACAGGGGGGGTTCAGCCCCAGCATTTT.

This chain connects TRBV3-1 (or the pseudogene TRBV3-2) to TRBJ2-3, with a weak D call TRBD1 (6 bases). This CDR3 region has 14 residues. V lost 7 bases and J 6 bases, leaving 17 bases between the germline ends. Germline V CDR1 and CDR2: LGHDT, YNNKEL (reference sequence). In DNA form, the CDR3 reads TGTGCCAGCACCCGGACAGTAAATTCGGATACGCAGTATTTT. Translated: CASTRTVNSDTQYF.

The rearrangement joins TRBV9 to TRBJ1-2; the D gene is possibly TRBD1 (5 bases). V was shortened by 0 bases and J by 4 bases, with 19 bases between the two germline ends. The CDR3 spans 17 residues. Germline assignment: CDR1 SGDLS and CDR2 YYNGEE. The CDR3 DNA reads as TGTGCCAGCAGCGTAGAGGATGGGACTCCGGGTGGCTATGGCTACACCTTC. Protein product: CASSVEDGTPGGYGYTF.

The CDR3 spells CASSHRYETQYF. CDR3 nucleotides: TGTGCCAGCAGCCACCGGTACGAGACCCAGTACTTC. This chain connects TRBV3-1 (or the pseudogene TRBV3-2) to TRBJ2-5, with no clear D. Germline CDR1 and CDR2: LGHDT and YNNKEL (reference sequence). This CDR3 region has 12 residues. Trimming cost V 3 bases and J 5 bases, with 7 bases left between them.

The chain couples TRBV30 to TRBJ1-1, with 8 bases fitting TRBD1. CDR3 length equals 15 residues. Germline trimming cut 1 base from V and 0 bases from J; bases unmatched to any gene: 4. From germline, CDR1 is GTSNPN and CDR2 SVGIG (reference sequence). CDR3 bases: TGTGCCTGGAGTGGGAACAGGGGGGTGAACACTGAAGCTTTCTTT. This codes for CAWSGNRGVNTEAFF.

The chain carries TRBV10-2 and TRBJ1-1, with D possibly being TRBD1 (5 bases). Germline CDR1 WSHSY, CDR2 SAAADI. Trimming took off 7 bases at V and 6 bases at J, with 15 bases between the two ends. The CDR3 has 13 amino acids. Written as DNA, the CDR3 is TGCGCCAGCAATCCTCCAGGGTATTCTGAAGCTTTCTTT. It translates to CASNPPGYSEAFF.

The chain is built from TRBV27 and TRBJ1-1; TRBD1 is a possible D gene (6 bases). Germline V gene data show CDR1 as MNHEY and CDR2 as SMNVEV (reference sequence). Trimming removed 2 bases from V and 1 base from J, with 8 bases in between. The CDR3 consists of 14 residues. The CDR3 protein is CASSLDRKNTEAFF. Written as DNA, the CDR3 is TGTGCCAGCAGTTTAGACAGGAAGAACACTGAAGCTTTCTTT.

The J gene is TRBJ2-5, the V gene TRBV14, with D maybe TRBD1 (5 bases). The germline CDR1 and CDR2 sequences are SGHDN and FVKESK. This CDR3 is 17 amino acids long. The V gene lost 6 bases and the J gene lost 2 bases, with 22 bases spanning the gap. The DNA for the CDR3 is TGTGCCAGCAGTCCGGACACACCATCTTCATGGCAAGAGACCCAGTACTTC. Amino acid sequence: CASSPDTPSSWQETQYF.

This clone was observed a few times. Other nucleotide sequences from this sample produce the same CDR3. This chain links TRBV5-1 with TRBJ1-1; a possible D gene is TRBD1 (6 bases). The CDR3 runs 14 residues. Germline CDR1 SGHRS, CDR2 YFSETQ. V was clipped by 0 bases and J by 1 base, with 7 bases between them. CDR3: CASSLEQGNTEAFF. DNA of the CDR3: TGCGCCAGCAGCTTGGAACAGGGGAACACTGAAGCTTTCTTT. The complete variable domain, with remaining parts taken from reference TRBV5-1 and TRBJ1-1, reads KAGVTQTPRYLIKTRGQQVTLSCSPISGHRSVSWYQQTPGQGLQFLFEYFSETQRNKGNFPGRFSGRQFSNSRSEMNVSTLELGDSALYLCASSLEQGNTEAFFGQGTRLTVV.

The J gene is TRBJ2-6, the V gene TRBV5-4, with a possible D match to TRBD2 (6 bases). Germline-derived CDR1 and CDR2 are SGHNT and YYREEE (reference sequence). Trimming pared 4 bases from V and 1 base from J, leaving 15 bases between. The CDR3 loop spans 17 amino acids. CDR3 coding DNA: TGTGCCAGCAGCCATCGATTTGGGGGGTCTGGGGCCAACGTCCTGACTTTC. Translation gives CASSHRFGGSGANVLTF.

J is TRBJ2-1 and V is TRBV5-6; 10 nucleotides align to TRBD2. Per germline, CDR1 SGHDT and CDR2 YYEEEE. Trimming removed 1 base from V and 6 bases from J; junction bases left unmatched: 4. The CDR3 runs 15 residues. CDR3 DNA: TGTGCCAGCAGCTTGAAGGGACTAGCGTTCAATGAGCAGTTCTTC. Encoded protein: CASSLKGLAFNEQFF.

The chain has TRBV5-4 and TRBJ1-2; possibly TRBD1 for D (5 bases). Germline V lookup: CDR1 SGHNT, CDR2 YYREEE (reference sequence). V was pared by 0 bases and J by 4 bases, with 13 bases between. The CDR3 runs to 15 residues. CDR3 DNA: TGTGCCAGCAGCTTGGCCGGAGTCAGGGTCTATGGCTACACCTTC. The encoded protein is CASSLAGVRVYGYTF.

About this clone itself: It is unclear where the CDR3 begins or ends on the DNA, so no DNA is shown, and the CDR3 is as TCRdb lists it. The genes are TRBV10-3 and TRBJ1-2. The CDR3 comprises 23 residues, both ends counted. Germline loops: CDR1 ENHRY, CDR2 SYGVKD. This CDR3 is CAISEWEEATPSVRGPGQSGYTF.

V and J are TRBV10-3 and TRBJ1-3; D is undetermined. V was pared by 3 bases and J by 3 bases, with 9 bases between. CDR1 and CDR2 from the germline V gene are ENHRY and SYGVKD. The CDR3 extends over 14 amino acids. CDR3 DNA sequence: TGTGCCATCAGTGATCAAGTCGGTGGAAACACCATATATTTT. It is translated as CAISDQVGGNTIYF.

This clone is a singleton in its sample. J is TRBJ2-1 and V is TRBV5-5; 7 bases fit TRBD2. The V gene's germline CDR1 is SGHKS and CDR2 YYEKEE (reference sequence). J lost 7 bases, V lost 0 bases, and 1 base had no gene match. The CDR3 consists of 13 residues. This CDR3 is CASSLAGGNEQFF. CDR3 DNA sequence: TGTGCCAGCAGCTTGGCGGGGGGTAATGAGCAGTTCTTC. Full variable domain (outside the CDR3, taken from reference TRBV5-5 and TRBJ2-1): DAGVTQSPTHLIKTRGQQVTLRCSPISGHKSVSWYQQVLGQGPQFIFQYYEKEERGRGNFPDRFSARQFPNYSSELNVNALLLGDSALYLCASSLAGGNEQFFGPGTRLTVL.

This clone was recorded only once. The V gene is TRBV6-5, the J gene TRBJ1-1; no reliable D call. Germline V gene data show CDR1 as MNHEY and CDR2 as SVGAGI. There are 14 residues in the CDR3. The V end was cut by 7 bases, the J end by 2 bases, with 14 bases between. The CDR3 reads CASINDGKNTEAFF. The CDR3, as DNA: TGTGCCAGCATCAACGACGGGAAAAACACTGAAGCTTTCTTT.

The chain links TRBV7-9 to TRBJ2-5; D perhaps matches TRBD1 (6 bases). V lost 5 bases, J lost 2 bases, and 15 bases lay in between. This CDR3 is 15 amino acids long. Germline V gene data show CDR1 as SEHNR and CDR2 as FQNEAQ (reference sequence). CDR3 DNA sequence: TGTGCCAGCAGCCCCGGACAGAACCAACAAGAGACCCAGTACTTC. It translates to CASSPGQNQQETQYF. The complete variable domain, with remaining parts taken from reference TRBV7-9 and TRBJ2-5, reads DTGVSQNPRHKITKRGQNVTFRCDPISEHNRLYWYRQTLGQGPEFLTYFQNEAQLEKSRLLSDRFSAERPKGSFSTLEIQRTEQGDSAMYLCASSPGQNQQETQYFGPGTRLLVL.

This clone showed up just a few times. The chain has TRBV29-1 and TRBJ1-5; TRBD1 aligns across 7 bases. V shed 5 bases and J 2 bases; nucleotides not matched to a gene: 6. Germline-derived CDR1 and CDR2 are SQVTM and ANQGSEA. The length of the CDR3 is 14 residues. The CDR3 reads CSVIQGRGNQPQHF. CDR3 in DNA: TGCAGCGTTATACAGGGGAGAGGCAATCAGCCCCAGCATTTT.

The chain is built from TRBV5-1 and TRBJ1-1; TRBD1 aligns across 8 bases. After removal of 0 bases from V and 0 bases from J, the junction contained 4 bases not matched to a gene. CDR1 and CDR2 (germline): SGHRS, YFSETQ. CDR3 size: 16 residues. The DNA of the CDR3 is TGCGCCAGCAGCTTGGGACAGGGGTACATGAACACTGAAGCTTTCTTT. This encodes CASSLGQGYMNTEAFF.

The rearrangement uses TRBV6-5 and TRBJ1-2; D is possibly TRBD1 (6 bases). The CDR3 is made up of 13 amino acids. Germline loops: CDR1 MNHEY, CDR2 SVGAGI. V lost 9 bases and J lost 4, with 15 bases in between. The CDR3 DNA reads TGTGCCAGTGAAGCAGGGGTGCTCTATGGCTACACCTTC. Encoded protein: CASEAGVLYGYTF.